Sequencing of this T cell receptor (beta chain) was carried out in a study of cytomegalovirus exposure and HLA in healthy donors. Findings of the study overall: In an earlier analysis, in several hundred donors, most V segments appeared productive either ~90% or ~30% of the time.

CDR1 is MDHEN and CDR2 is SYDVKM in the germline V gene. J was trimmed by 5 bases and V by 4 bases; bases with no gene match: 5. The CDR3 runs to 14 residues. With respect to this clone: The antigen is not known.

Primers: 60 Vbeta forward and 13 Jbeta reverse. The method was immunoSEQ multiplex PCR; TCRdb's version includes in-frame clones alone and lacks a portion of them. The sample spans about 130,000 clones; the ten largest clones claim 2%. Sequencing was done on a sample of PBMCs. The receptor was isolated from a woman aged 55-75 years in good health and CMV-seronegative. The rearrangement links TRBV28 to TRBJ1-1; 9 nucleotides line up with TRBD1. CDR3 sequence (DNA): TGTGCCAGCAGTTCGACAGGGGGAGGAACTGAAGCTTTCTTT. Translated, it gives CASSSTGGGTEAFF.